The 24 T cell receptor beta chains presented below share a single source sample, sequenced in a study of regulatory T cells in long-lasting Graves disease. CDR3-region Arm-PCR and iRepertoire HTBI primers produced the TCR beta libraries. TCRdb analysed the multiplex PCR reads with MiXCR anew, one entry per CDR3 protein. The sample consists of about 460,000 distinct CDR3 sequences, less than 25% of them appearing once. As to time point: persistent/refractory GD, antithyroid drugs over 5 years with positive TRAb. PBMCs were the source of the RNA used for TCR sequencing. Sample: peripheral blood mononuclear cells (PBMCs), taken when the disease was refractory, from a patient treated with antithyroid drugs. Every receptor here comes from a female donor with Graves disease.

This clonotype was observed a handful of times. CDR3 DNA sequence: TGTGCCAGCTCACCGCAAGCGGACACTGAAGCTTTCTTT. Translating it yields CASSPQADTEAFF. This sequence joins TRBV18 and TRBJ1-1; D not certain. The CDR3 is 13 residues long. V shed 3 bases and J shed 3 bases, with 8 bases lying between them. The germline gives CDR1 KGHSH, CDR2 LQKENI.

This rearrangement joins TRBV12-3 or TRBV12-4 to TRBJ2-2; 9 positions match TRBD1. V was pared by 4 bases and J by 4 bases, with 4 bases of the junction left unmatched. CDR3 length: 15 residues. This CDR3 is CASSWGTGITGELFF. The DNA of the CDR3 is TGTGCCAGCAGTTGGGGGACAGGGATCACCGGGGAGCTGTTTTTT.

The chain uses TRBV12-3 or TRBV12-4 and TRBJ2-3, with 7 bases identical to TRBD2. The CDR3 contains 15 residues. V lost 6 bases, J lost 6 bases, and 12 bases stayed unmatched. CDR3 sequence: CASRAGRSVGDTQYF. Here the CDR3 DNA reads TGTGCCAGCAGAGCGGGACGGTCTGTGGGGGATACGCAGTATTTT.

In this sample, this clonotype turned up a few times. This chain links TRBV7-3 with TRBJ2-1; 7 bases are shared with TRBD2. The germline V gene has CDR1 SGHTA and CDR2 FQGTGA. With 3 bases clipped from V and 7 bases from J, the junction kept 3 bases outside the gene matches. The CDR3 contains 13 residues. The CDR3 is CASSLGGGNEQFF. The CDR3 nucleotides read TGTGCCAGCAGCTTGGGGGGGGGTAATGAGCAGTTCTTC.

This clonotype appeared many times. The chain uses TRBV20-1 and TRBJ1-2; D is possibly TRBD1 (5 bases). Trimming took off 5 bases at V and 2 bases at J, with 12 bases between the two ends. This CDR3 is built from 13 residues. The germline V gene encodes CDR1 DFQATT and CDR2 SNEGSKA (reference sequence). The CDR3 loop reads CSAVFQGNYGYTF. The CDR3 region has the DNA TGCAGTGCTGTCTTTCAGGGAAACTATGGCTACACCTTC.

The genes are TRBV19 and TRBJ2-7; 11 nucleotides line up with TRBD2. Trimming at V came to 7 bases and at J to 6 bases, leaving 8 bases not matched to a gene. Germline V gene sequence: CDR1 LNHDA, CDR2 SQIVND (reference sequence). This CDR3 contains 14 residues. The CDR3 DNA reads TGTGCCAGTAATAGCGGGAGGGGCCTCGCCGAGCAGTACTTC. Protein: CASNSGRGLAEQYF.

Many counts were recorded for this clonotype. The rearrangement joins TRBV15 to TRBJ1-2; no clear D gene. The V gene's germline CDR1 is LNHNV and CDR2 YYDKDF (reference sequence). V dropped 2 bases and J dropped 1 base, with 5 bases sitting between them. This CDR3 contains 13 residues. CDR3 sequence (DNA): TGTGCCACCAGCAGACAAAATAACTATGGCTACACCTTC. Translated: CATSRQNNYGYTF.

The genes are TRBV9 and TRBJ2-7; the D is unclear. Trimming cost V 0 bases and J 5 bases, with 3 bases left between them. Per the germline V gene, CDR1 is SGDLS and CDR2 is YYNGEE. This CDR3 region has 11 residues. The CDR3: CASSVDNEQYF. As DNA, the CDR3 is TGTGCCAGCAGCGTAGACAACGAGCAGTACTTC.

The table lists this clonotype with many counts. V and J are TRBV7-9 and TRBJ2-7; D ambiguous. Trimming shortened V by 1 base and J by 7 bases, and 8 bases separated the two germline ends. Germline CDR1 reads SEHNR; CDR2 reads FQNEAQ (reference sequence). CDR3 length equals 12 residues. This CDR3 is CASSLDVGEQYF. The CDR3 nucleotides read TGTGCCAGCAGCTTAGACGTAGGGGAGCAGTACTTC.

There are a few counts of this clonotype. This sequence joins TRBV10-2 and TRBJ1-4; D is perhaps TRBD1 (6 bases). The CDR3 extends over 12 amino acids. Per germline, CDR1 WSHSY and CDR2 SAAADI. V was clipped by 6 bases and J by 7 bases, with 9 bases between them. The CDR3 coding sequence is TGCGCCAGCAGACAGGGCACTGAAAAACTGTTTTTT. Translating it yields CASRQGTEKLFF.

This clonotype appeared a few times. The gene calls are TRBV20-1 and TRBJ2-7; perhaps TRBD2 as D (7 bases). CDR3 length: 13 residues. Germline V gives CDR1 DFQATT, CDR2 SNEGSKA (reference sequence). The V end lost 7 bases, the J end lost 0 bases, and 13 bases lay between the germline ends. This CDR3 reads CSVKAGHSYEQYF. The CDR3 DNA is TGCAGTGTTAAAGCGGGACACTCCTACGAGCAGTACTTC.

At least ten counts were recorded for this clonotype. This chain uses TRBV28 with TRBJ1-1; weak D call: TRBD1 (5 bases). Deletions cut 4 bases from V and 1 base from J, with 13 bases between. There are 15 residues in the CDR3. Germline CDR1 is MDHEN and CDR2 is SYDVKM. The CDR3: CASSSGSGANTEAFF. The CDR3 region has the DNA TGTGCCAGCAGTTCGGGGAGCGGGGCGAACACTGAAGCTTTCTTT.

The rearrangement links TRBV7-9 to TRBJ1-2; a weak D match, TRBD1 (5 bases). Germline lookup yields CDR1 SEHNR and CDR2 FQNEAQ (reference sequence). V was shortened by 5 bases and J by 1 base, with 14 bases between the two germline ends. The CDR3 runs 15 residues. CDR3 region: CASSPPGARNYGYTF. The CDR3 DNA is TGTGCCAGCAGCCCCCCCGGGGCGCGTAACTATGGCTACACCTTC. Based on the CDR3 plus reference TRBV7-9 and TRBJ1-2, the full variable domain is DTGVSQNPRHKITKRGQNVTFRCDPISEHNRLYWYRQTLGQGPEFLTYFQNEAQLEKSRLLSDRFSAERPKGSFSTLEIQRTEQGDSAMYLCASSPPGARNYGYTFGSGTRLTVV.

The chain employs TRBV30 and TRBJ1-2, with D possibly TRBD1 on 5 matching bases. In germline, CDR1 is GTSNPN, CDR2 SVGIG (reference sequence). V gave up 3 bases and J gave up 8 bases, with 16 bases separating them. This CDR3 is 13 amino acids long. The CDR3 DNA is TGTGCCTGGAGCCCGGGCGGGGGACGGGGCTACACCTTC. Residues: CAWSPGGGRGYTF.

In this sample, this clonotype turned up a few times. This chain joins TRBV6-2 or TRBV6-3 and TRBJ1-3; perhaps TRBD1 as D (6 bases). Trimming removed 0 bases from V and 0 bases from J, with 9 bases in between. The CDR3 is 16 residues long. Germline V gives CDR1 MNHEY, CDR2 SVGEGT. Written as DNA, the CDR3 is TGTGCCAGCAGTTACTCGAACAGGGCCTCTGGAAACACCATATATTTT. Its translation: CASSYSNRASGNTIYF.

V and J are TRBV12-3 or TRBV12-4 and TRBJ2-5; 10 positions agree with TRBD1. The V and J ends lost 5 bases and 4 bases, in that order; junction bases with no gene match: 7. The length of the CDR3 is 15 residues. DNA of the CDR3: TGTGCCAGCAGTCTATCCGGGACAGGGGTAGAGACCCAGTACTTC. Translated: CASSLSGTGVETQYF.

In its sample, this clonotype was seen many times. The gene calls are TRBV28 and TRBJ1-4; perhaps TRBD1 as D (6 bases). Trimming shortened V by 5 bases and J by 13 bases, and 32 bases separated the two germline ends. CDR3 size: 18 residues. Germline CDR1 and CDR2: MDHEN and SYDVKM. CDR3 nucleotide sequence: TGTGCCAGCAGTCAGCCAAGGACAACTCGGGTACAGGGTGGGGGACTGTTTTTT. Encoded protein: CASSQPRTTRVQGGGLFF.

This clonotype was picked up a small number of times. The genes are TRBV5-5 and TRBJ2-2; no definite D call. Germline CDR1 reads SGHKS; CDR2 reads YYEKEE (reference sequence). Trimming removed 0 bases from V and 5 bases from J, with 5 bases in between. The CDR3 runs 13 residues. DNA of the CDR3: TGTGCCAGCAGCTTGGTCTCAACCGGGGAGCTGTTTTTT. It specifies CASSLVSTGELFF.

This clonotype came up many times. The rearrangement uses TRBV7-3 and TRBJ2-6; the match to TRBD1 covers 8 bases. The CDR3 is made up of 18 amino acids. V shed 2 bases, J shed 0 bases, and the junction held 6 bases outside the gene matches. Per the germline V gene, CDR1 is SGHTA and CDR2 is FQGTGA. The CDR3 region is CASSLVGQGTSGANVLTF. CDR3 in DNA: TGTGCCAGCAGCTTAGTTGGACAGGGCACCTCTGGGGCCAACGTCCTGACTTTC.

This clonotype has more than one count but fewer than ten. The chain joins TRBV5-1 to TRBJ1-1; no clear D. This CDR3 is built from 14 residues. Trimming shortened V by 1 base and J by 6 bases, and 13 bases separated the two germline ends. Germline CDR1 is SGHRS and CDR2 is YFSETQ. The CDR3 is CASSLSPGESEAFF. The CDR3 nucleotides read TGCGCCAGCAGCTTGTCTCCCGGGGAATCTGAAGCTTTCTTT.

This clonotype was counted ten times or more. The rearrangement links TRBV15 to TRBJ2-5; a possible D gene is TRBD2 (6 bases). The V gene lost 4 bases and the J gene lost 7 bases, with 22 bases spanning the gap. This CDR3 is built from 16 residues. CDR1 LNHNV and CDR2 YYDKDF come from the germline V gene (reference sequence). CDR3 sequence reads: CATSTQTGVNRGTQYF. The CDR3 DNA reads as TGTGCCACCAGCACCCAGACGGGAGTGAATCGTGGGACCCAGTACTTC.

The J gene is TRBJ1-6, the V gene TRBV5-4, with D unclear. Trimming stripped 0 bases from V and 11 bases from J, with 15 bases between. Looked up from germline, CDR1 is SGHNT and CDR2 is YYREEE (reference sequence). The CDR3 runs to 15 residues. This CDR3 reads CASSLGFGVGAPLHF. The CDR3 nucleotides read TGTGCCAGCAGCTTGGGATTTGGGGTTGGGGCACCCCTCCACTTT. Combining the CDR3 with reference TRBV5-4 and TRBJ1-6 gives the whole variable domain ETGVTQSPTHLIKTRGQQVTLRCSSQSGHNTVSWYQQALGQGPQFIFQYYREEENGRGNFPPRFSGLQFPNYSSELNVNALELDDSALYLCASSLGFGVGAPLHFGNGTRLTVT.

V and J are TRBV20-1 and TRBJ2-3; D possibly corresponds to TRBD2 (5 bases). Germline loops: CDR1 DFQATT, CDR2 SNEGSKA (reference sequence). CDR3 size: 16 residues. Between the trimmed V and J ends, which lost 6 bases and 0 bases, there was a span of 19 bases. For the CDR3, the DNA is TGCAGTGCCCGTTTAGCGTCGGACTTTAGCACAGATACGCAGTATTTT. This encodes CSARLASDFSTDTQYF.

CDR3 nucleotide sequence: TGTGCCAGCAGCTTAACGTTACACACAGATACGCAGTATTTT. Amino acids: CASSLTLHTDTQYF. J is TRBJ2-3 and V is TRBV7-9; no clear D gene. This CDR3 has 14 amino acids. The germline V gene has CDR1 SEHNR and CDR2 FQNEAQ (reference sequence). V was trimmed by 2 bases and J by 2 bases, leaving 8 bases between them.